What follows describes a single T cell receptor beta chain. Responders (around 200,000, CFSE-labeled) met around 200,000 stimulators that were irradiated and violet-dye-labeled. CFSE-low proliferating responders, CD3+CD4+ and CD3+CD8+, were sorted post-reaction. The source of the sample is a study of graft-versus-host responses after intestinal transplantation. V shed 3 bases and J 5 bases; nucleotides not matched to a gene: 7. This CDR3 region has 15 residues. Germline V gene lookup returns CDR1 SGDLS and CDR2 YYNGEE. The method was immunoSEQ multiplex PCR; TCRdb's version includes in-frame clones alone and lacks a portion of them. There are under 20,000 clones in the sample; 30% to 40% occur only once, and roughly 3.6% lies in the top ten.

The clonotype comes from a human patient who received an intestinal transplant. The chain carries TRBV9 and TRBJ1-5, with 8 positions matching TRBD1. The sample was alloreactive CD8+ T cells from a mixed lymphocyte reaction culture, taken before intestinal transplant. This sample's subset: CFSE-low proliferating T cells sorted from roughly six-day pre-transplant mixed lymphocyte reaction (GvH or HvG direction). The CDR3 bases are TGTGCCAGCAGCGGAACAGGGGGATGGGATCAGCCCCAGCATTTT. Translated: CASSGTGGWDQPQHF.